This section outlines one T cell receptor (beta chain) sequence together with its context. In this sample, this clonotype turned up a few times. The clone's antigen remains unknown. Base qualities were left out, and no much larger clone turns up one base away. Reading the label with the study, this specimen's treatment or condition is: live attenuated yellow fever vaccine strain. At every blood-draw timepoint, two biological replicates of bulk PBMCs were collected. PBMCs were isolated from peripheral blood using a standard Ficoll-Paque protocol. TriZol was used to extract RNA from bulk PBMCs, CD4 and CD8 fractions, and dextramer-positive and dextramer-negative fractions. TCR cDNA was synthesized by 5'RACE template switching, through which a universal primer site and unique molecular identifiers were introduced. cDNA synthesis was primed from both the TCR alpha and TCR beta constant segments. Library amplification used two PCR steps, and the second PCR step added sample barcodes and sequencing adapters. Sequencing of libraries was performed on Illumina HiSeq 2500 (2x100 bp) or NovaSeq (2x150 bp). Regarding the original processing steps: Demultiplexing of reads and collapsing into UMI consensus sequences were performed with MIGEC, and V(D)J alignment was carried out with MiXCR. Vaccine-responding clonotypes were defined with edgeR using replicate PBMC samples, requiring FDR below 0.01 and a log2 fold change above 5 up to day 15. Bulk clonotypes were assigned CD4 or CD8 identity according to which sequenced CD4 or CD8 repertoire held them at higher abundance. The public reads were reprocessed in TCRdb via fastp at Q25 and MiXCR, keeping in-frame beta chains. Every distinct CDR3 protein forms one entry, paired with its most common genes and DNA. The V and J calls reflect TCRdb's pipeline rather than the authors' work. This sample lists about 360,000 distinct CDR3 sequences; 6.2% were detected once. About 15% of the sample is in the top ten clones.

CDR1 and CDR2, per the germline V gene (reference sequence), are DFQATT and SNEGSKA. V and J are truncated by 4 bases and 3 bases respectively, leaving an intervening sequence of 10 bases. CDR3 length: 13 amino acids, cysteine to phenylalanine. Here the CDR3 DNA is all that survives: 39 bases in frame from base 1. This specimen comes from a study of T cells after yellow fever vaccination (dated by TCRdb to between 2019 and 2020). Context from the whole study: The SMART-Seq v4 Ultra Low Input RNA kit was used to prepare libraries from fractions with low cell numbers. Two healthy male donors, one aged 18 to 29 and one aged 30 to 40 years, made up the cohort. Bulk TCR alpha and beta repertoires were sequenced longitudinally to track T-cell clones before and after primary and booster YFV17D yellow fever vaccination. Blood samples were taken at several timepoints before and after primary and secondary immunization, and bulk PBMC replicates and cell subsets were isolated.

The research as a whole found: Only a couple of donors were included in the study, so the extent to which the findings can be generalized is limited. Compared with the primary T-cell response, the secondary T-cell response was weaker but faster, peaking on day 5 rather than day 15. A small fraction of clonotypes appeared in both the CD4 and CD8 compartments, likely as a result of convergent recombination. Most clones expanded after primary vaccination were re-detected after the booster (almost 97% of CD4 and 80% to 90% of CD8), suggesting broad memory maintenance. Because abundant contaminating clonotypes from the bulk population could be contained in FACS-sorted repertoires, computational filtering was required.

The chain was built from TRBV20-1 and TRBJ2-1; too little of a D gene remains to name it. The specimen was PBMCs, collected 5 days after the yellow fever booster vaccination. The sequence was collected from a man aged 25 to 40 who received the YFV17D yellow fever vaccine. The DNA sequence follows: TGCAGTGCTACGGGTAGTCTCTACAATGAGCAGTTCTTC. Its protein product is CSATGSLYNEQFF.